This T cell receptor (beta chain) was captured in a study of T cells in women clearing cervical HPV infection. As concerns this clone: The target antigen is unknown. Sequencing ends 3 residues short of the CDR3 end; the germline J gene provides the rest.

The method was immunoSEQ multiplex PCR; TCRdb's version includes in-frame clones alone and lacks a portion of them. Its clone listing holds approximately 15,000 clones. Germline V gene sequence: CDR1 SNHLY, CDR2 FYNNEI. This CDR3 spans 13 amino acids. V shed 7 bases, J shed 4 bases, and the junction held 5 bases outside the gene matches. Findings of the study overall: TRBV6-7 abundance was lower in cases than controls (around 0.1% versus 0.15%).

J is TRBJ2-7 and V is TRBV2; TRBD2 aligns across 9 bases. This receptor was taken from a woman between 18 and 69 years old with a cervical HPV16 infection that either progressed to CIN3+ or cleared (not recorded which). Sequencing used blood buffy coat. CDR3 sequence: CASKTSGVYEQYF. Partial CDR3 DNA: TGTGCCAGCAAGACTAGCGGAGTTTACGAG.